The rows below give T cell receptor beta chains drawn from one sample of a study of technical replicates of blood from several donors. Measured with immunoSEQ multiplex PCR; TCRdb has only the in-frame clones, and not every one. The data contain 70,000 to 80,000 clones, 90% to 95% of them singletons. The sample comprised T cells isolated from PBMCs. Source of these receptors: a human donor in good health. Some clones in this sample may be carry-over from other donors' samples. Both conserved end residues are part of each CDR3. Fields, in order: J gene, clone size, V gene, D gene, CDR3 protein, CDR3 DNA. The D gene is left open where the match is weak. Rows give clone size only sometimes, using once, few, many, or a class for an expanded clone.

TRBJ1-1,-,TRBV30,-,CAWSGQMNTEAFF,TGTGCCTGGAGTGGACAGATGAACACTGAAGCTTTCTTT
TRBJ2-3,-,TRBV28,TRBD2,CASSNGGSGADTQYF,TGTGCCAGCAGTAACGGCGGGAGTGGGGCAGATACGCAGTATTTT
TRBJ2-5,-,TRBV4-2,TRBD2,CASSLMLTSGYETQYF,TGTGCCAGCAGCCTCATGCTTACTAGCGGATATGAGACCCAGTACTTC
TRBJ2-3,-,TRBV5-1,TRBD2,CASRGSGSVNTQYF,TGCGCCAGCCGGGGTAGCGGGAGTGTAAATACGCAGTATTTT
TRBJ1-2,-,TRBV7-8,-,CASSLTDSHGYTF,TGTGCCAGCAGCTTAACCGACAGTCATGGCTACACCTTC
TRBJ1-4,-,TRBV28,-,CASSRSGLATNEKLFF,TGTGCCAGCAGCCGGTCGGGTTTAGCAACTAATGAAAAACTGTTTTTT
TRBJ2-7,-,TRBV4-1,-,CASSQDENRLGSYEQYF,TGCGCCAGCAGCCAAGATGAGAACAGGCTCGGCTCCTACGAGCAGTACTTC
TRBJ2-3,once,TRBV9,TRBD2,CASSPRLAGGGTDTQYF,TGTGCCAGCAGCCCCCGTCTAGCGGGAGGGGGTACAGATACGCAGTATTTT
TRBJ1-3,-,TRBV9,TRBD1,CASSSVGQGPGNTIYF,TGTGCCAGCAGCTCTGTGGGACAGGGGCCTGGAAACACCATATATTTT
TRBJ1-5,medium-sized,TRBV4-1,TRBD1,CASSQDGDSYSNQPQHF,TGCGCCAGCAGCCAAGATGGGGACAGCTATAGCAATCAGCCCCAGCATTTT
TRBJ1-5,-,TRBV29-1,TRBD1,CSVGQGQGLNQPQHF,TGCAGCGTGGGCCAGGGACAGGGACTCAATCAGCCCCAGCATTTT
TRBJ2-5,-,TRBV7-8,TRBD2,CASSGGIVEETQYF,TGTGCCAGTTCGGGGGGGATAGTGGAAGAGACCCAGTACTTC
TRBJ2-7,-,TRBV6-5,TRBD1,CASSLRTGALHEQYF,TGTGCCAGCAGTCTTAGAACAGGGGCATTACACGAGCAGTACTTC
TRBJ2-1,-,TRBV5-4,-,CASSLSAGIGNEQFF,TGTGCCAGCAGCTTGTCTGCCGGGATTGGCAATGAGCAGTTCTTC
TRBJ1-4,-,TRBV28,TRBD1,CASSLQGNPTGGIGKLFF,TGTGCCAGCAGTTTACAAGGGAATCCTACAGGGGGCATAGGAAAACTGTTTTTT
TRBJ2-2,-,TRBV10-3,TRBD2,CAISSGTSGRLNTGELFF,TGTGCCATCAGTTCCGGGACTAGCGGGAGGCTCAACACCGGGGAGCTGTTTTTT
TRBJ2-3,-,TRBV28,TRBD2,CASTILSGRWDTQYF,TGTGCCAGCACTATCTTGAGCGGGAGGTGGGATACGCAGTATTTT
TRBJ2-3,-,TRBV5-1,TRBD2,CASSLGLASTDTQYF,TGCGCCAGCAGCTTAGGACTAGCCAGCACAGATACGCAGTATTTT
TRBJ1-1,-,TRBV11-3,-,CASSLGTDFTEAFF,TGTGCCAGCAGCTTAGGGACAGACTTCACTGAAGCTTTCTTT
TRBJ2-1,-,TRBV11-3,TRBD2,CASSVAGVINEQFF,TGTGCCAGCAGCGTAGCGGGAGTTATCAATGAGCAGTTCTTC
TRBJ1-2,-,TRBV30,TRBD1,CAWSQGARGYTF,TGTGCCTGGAGTCAGGGGGCTCGAGGCTACACCTTC
TRBJ2-5,-,TRBV25-1,TRBD1,CASSELRQGARETQYF,TGTGCCAGCAGTGAGCTCCGACAGGGGGCCAGGGAGACCCAGTACTTC
TRBJ2-7,once,TRBV4-1,-,CASSQDPLKSEQYF,TGCGCCAGCAGCCAAGACCCACTTAAATCCGAGCAGTACTTC
TRBJ1-1,few,TRBV30,-,CAWRGENTEAFF,TGTGCCTGGAGGGGCGAGAACACTGAAGCTTTCTTT
TRBJ2-7,-,TRBV28,TRBD1,CASSLRGLYEQYF,TGTGCCAGCAGTTTAAGGGGGCTCTACGAGCAGTACTTC
TRBJ2-7,-,TRBV21-1,-,CASSPPKDSSYEQYF,TGTGCCAGCAGCCCACCTAAGGACAGCTCCTACGAGCAGTACTTC
TRBJ2-4,-,TRBV27,-,CASSSGGAVNIQYF,TGTGCCAGCAGTTCGGGGGGCGCCGTGAACATTCAGTACTTC
TRBJ2-7,-,TRBV5-1,TRBD2,CASSLGLAGGYYEQYF,TGCGCCAGCAGCTTGGGGCTAGCGGGGGGGTACTACGAGCAGTACTTC
TRBJ1-1,once,TRBV18,-,CASSPSGNTEAFF,TGTGCCAGCTCACCAAGCGGGAACACTGAAGCTTTCTTT
TRBJ2-5,once,TRBV5-6,-,CASSLDPIPQETQYF,TGTGCCAGCAGCTTGGACCCTATTCCCCAAGAGACCCAGTACTTC
TRBJ2-1,-,TRBV6-5,TRBD2,CASSYTSGVSEQFF,TGTGCCAGCAGTTATACTAGCGGGGTCTCTGAGCAGTTCTTC
TRBJ2-1,-,TRBV5-5,-,CASSLDLYNEQFF,TGTGCCAGCAGCTTGGACTTGTACAATGAGCAGTTCTTC
TRBJ1-1,-,TRBV7-2,-,CASSIGQMNTEAFF,TGTGCCAGCAGCATAGGACAGATGAACACTGAAGCTTTCTTT
TRBJ2-2,-,TRBV5-1,TRBD2,CASSFAGEFRTGELFF,TGCGCCAGCAGCTTCGCGGGAGAGTTCCGGACCGGGGAGCTGTTTTTT
TRBJ2-5,-,TRBV7-9,TRBD2,CASSIAGGVETQYF,TGTGCCAGCAGCATAGCGGGGGGGGTAGAGACCCAGTACTTC
TRBJ1-2,-,TRBV9,-,CASSVGPGEYGYTF,TGTGCCAGCAGCGTAGGTCCGGGGGAATATGGCTACACCTTC
TRBJ2-1,-,TRBV6-6,TRBD1,CASSPTGSNEQFF,TGTGCCAGCAGTCCGACAGGGTCAAATGAGCAGTTCTTC
TRBJ2-3,-,TRBV19,TRBD1,CASSIADRASTDTQYF,TGTGCCAGTAGTATAGCGGACAGGGCCAGCACAGATACGCAGTATTTT
TRBJ2-2,-,TRBV10-2,-,CASSAQGSTGELFF,TGCGCCAGCAGTGCCCAGGGCAGCACCGGGGAGCTGTTTTTT
TRBJ2-1,-,TRBV9,TRBD2,CASSDRGGAYNEQFF,TGTGCCAGCAGCGACCGGGGGGGGGCCTACAATGAGCAGTTCTTC
TRBJ2-1,-,TRBV28,-,CASSLWLKGAGEQFF,TGTGCCAGCAGTTTATGGCTGAAAGGGGCTGGGGAGCAGTTCTTC
TRBJ2-1,-,TRBV10-3,TRBD2,CAIRDTGTSGGGSYNEQFF,TGTGCCATCAGGGACACCGGGACTAGCGGGGGGGGATCCTACAATGAGCAGTTCTTC
TRBJ2-6,-,TRBV28,-,CASSSPGRAVSGANVLTF,TGTGCCAGCAGTTCCCCCGGCAGGGCGGTATCTGGGGCCAACGTCCTGACTTTC
TRBJ1-5,few,TRBV5-8,-,CASSFHTYSNQPQHF,TGTGCCAGCAGTTTTCATACATATAGCAATCAGCCCCAGCATTTT
TRBJ2-3,once,TRBV11-2,TRBD2,CASSLVGLAGATDTQYF,TGTGCCAGCAGCTTAGTCGGGCTAGCGGGAGCGACAGATACGCAGTATTTT
TRBJ1-5,-,TRBV7-2,-,CASSSAGSYQPQHF,TGTGCCAGCAGCTCCGCAGGGTCATATCAGCCCCAGCATTTT
TRBJ1-1,once,TRBV6-1,-,CASMARSTEAFF,TGTGCCAGCATGGCGCGGTCCACTGAAGCTTTCTTT
TRBJ2-5,-,TRBV6-5,TRBD2,CASSYSGGRPWETQYF,TGTGCCAGCAGTTACTCGGGGGGGAGGCCGTGGGAGACCCAGTACTTC
TRBJ2-7,once,TRBV7-9,-,CASSLAVSYEQYF,TGTGCCAGCAGCTTGGCAGTCTCCTACGAGCAGTACTTC
TRBJ1-1,-,TRBV5-1,TRBD1,CASSLRDSMNTEAFF,TGCGCCAGCAGCCTAAGGGACAGCATGAACACTGAAGCTTTCTTT
TRBJ1-6,-,TRBV11-3,-,CASSYGGTVDSPLHF,TGTGCCAGCAGCTACGGGGGGACGGTGGATTCACCCCTCCACTTT
TRBJ2-1,-,TRBV18,TRBD2,CASSPSLAGGDYNEQFF,TGTGCCAGCTCACCGTCCCTAGCGGGAGGAGACTACAATGAGCAGTTCTTC
TRBJ2-3,-,TRBV28,-,CASSPFGLAGADTQYF,TGTGCCAGCAGTCCCTTCGGCCTAGCAGGCGCAGATACGCAGTATTTT
TRBJ2-7,-,TRBV2,TRBD1,CASSRTGASYEQYF,TGTGCCAGCAGCCGGACAGGGGCGTCCTACGAGCAGTACTTC
TRBJ2-2,-,TRBV2,-,CASSSLSRVMNTGELFF,TGTGCCAGCAGTTCCTTATCGAGGGTTATGAACACCGGGGAGCTGTTTTTT
TRBJ1-4,-,TRBV30,-,CARSQGLNEKLFF,TGTGCCCGAAGCCAGGGCCTTAATGAAAAACTGTTTTTT
TRBJ1-4,-,TRBV25-1,-,CASRRAENEKLFF,TGTGCCAGCAGGAGGGCAGAGAATGAAAAACTGTTTTTT